The clone carrying this TCR beta chain was counted a few times. The antigen is unknown. These data originate in a study of graft-versus-host responses after intestinal transplantation. Study results and caveats: Allografts of one patient group, those with graft-donor T cell macrochimerism, had high graft-versus-host to host-versus-graft clonal ratios.

Clones were read by immunoSEQ multiplex PCR, and TCRdb kept only the in-frame ones, dropping some. Among about 94,000 clones listed, roughly nine tenths were seen once. This receptor was taken from a human donor who received an intestinal transplant. The sequencing here drew on unstimulated CD8+ T cells sorted from spleen or lymph node cells, taken before intestinal transplant.

This CDR3 reads CASRLDGTYEQYF. CDR3 nucleotides: TGTGCCAGCAGACTGGACGGGACCTACGAGCAGTACTTC. This sequence joins TRBV6-1 and TRBJ2-7, with D possibly being TRBD2 (5 bases). The CDR3 is made up of 13 amino acids. With 6 bases removed from V and 2 bases from J, the gap between germline ends came to 11 bases. Germline values: CDR1 MNHNS, CDR2 SASEGT.